Below, 3 T cell receptor beta chains from the same sample are listed, as sequenced in a study of T cells in Graves' hyperthyroidism and ophthalmopathy. Amplification yielded TCR beta CDR3 regions, with RNA transcripts as the source. Researchers ran a first-round RT-PCR on the TCR CDR3 using the HTBI primer set. TCRdb re-called the multiplex PCR reads through MiXCR, storing one row per CDR3 protein. The repertoire consists of about 260,000 distinct CDR3 sequences, with about a sixth occurring once and the leading ten covering 25% to 30%. Specimen: blood. These receptors were collected from a woman aged 18-29 years with Graves' ophthalmopathy.

This clonotype was seen only a few times. The chain combines TRBV29-1 with TRBJ2-2; 7 positions match TRBD2. The CDR3 is 13 residues long. Unmatched junction bases numbered 5, after V lost 5 bases and J lost 5 bases. From germline, CDR1 is SQVTM and CDR2 ANQGSEA. The CDR3 region has the DNA TGCAGCGTTTCCGGCGGGAGAACCGGGGAGCTGTTTTTT. Its translation: CSVSGGRTGELFF.

This clonotype has just a few counts. The chain employs TRBV9 and TRBJ2-1; D call uncertain. Germline V gives CDR1 SGDLS, CDR2 YYNGEE. The CDR3 spans 15 residues. V was clipped by 0 bases and J by 6 bases, with 13 bases between them. The CDR3 DNA follows: TGTGCCAGCAGCGTAGGTATACACCTGGGCAATGAGCAGTTCTTC. It encodes CASSVGIHLGNEQFF.

This clonotype was counted many times. This chain connects TRBV13 to TRBJ1-2; D is ambiguous. The germline V gene has CDR1 PRHDT and CDR2 FYEKMQ (reference sequence). This CDR3 has 13 residues. The V gene lost 5 bases and the J gene lost 5 bases, with 12 bases spanning the gap. The CDR3 loop reads CASSPGSAYGYTF. CDR3 nucleotide sequence: TGTGCCAGCAGCCCCGGATCCGCTTATGGCTACACCTTC.